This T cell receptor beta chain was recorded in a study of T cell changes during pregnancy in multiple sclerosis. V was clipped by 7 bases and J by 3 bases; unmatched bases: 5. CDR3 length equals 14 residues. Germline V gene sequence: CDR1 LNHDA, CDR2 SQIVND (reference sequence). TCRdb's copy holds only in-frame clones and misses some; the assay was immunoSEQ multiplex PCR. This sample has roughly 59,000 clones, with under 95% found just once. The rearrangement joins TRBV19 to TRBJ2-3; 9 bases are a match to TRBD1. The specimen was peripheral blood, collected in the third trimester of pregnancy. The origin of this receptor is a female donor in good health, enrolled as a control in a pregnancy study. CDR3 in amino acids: CASTPGQGTDTQYF. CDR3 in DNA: TGTGCCAGTACCCCTGGACAGGGGACAGATACGCAGTATTTT. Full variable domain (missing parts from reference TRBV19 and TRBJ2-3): DGGITQSPKYLFRKEGQNVTLSCEQNLNHDAMYWYRQDPGQGLRLIYYSQIVNDFQKGDIAEGYSVSREKKESFPLTVTSAQKNPTAFYLCASTPGQGTDTQYFGPGTRLTVL.